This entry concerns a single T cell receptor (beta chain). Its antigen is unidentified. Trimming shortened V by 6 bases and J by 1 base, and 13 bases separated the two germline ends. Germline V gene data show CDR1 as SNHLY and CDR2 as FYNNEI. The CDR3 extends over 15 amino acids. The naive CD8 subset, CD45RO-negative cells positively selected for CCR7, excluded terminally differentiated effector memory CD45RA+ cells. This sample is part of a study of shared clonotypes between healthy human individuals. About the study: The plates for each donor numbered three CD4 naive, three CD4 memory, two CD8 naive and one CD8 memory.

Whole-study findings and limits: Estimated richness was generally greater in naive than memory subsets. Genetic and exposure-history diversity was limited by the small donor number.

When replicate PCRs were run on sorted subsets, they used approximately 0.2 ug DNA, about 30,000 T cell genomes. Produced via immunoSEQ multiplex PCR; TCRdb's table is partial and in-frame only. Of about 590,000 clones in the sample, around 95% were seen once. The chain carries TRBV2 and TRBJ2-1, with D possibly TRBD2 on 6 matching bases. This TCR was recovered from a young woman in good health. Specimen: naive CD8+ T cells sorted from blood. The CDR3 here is CASRMGGPSYNEQFF. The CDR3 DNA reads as TGTGCCAGCAGGATGGGGGGACCTTCCTACAATGAGCAGTTCTTC.